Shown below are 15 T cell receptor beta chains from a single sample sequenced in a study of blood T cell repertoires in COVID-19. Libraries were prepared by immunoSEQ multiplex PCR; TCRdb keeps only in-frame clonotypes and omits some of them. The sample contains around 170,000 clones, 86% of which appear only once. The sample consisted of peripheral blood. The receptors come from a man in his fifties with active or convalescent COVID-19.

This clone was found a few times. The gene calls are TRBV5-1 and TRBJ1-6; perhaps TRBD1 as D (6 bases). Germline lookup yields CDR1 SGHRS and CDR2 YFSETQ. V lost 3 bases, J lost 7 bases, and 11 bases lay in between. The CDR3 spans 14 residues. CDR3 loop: CASSYREMNSPLHF. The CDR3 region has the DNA TGCGCCAGCAGCTACAGGGAGATGAATTCACCCCTCCACTTT.

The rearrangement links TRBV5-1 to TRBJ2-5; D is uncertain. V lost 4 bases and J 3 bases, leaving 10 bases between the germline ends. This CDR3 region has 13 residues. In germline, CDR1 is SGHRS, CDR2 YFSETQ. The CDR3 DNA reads TGCGCCAGCAGCCGAACAGTAGAAGAGACCCAGTACTTC. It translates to CASSRTVEETQYF.

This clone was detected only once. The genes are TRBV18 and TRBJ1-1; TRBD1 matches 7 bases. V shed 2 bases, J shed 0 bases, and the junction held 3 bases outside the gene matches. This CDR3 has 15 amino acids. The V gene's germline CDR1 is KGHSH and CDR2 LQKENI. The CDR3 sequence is CASSPGTAMNTEAFF. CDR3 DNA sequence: TGTGCCAGCTCACCAGGGACAGCGATGAACACTGAAGCTTTCTTT.

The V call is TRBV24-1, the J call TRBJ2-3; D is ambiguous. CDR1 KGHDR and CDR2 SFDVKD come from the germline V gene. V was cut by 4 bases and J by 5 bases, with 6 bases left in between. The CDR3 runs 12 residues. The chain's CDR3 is CATSDGLDTQYF. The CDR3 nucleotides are TGTGCCACCAGTGACGGGTTAGATACGCAGTATTTT.

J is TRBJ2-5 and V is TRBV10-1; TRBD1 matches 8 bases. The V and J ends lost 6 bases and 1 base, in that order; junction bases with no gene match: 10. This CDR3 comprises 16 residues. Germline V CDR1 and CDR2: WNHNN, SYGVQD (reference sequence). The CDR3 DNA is TGCGCCAGCAGCTCCGGACAGGGTGTCCTCCAAGAGACCCAGTACTTC. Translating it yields CASSSGQGVLQETQYF.

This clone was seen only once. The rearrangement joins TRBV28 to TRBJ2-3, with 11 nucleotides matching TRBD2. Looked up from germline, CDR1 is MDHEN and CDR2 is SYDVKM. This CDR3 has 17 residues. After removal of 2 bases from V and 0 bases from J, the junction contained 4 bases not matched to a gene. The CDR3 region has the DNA TGTGCCAGCAGTTTAACTACTAGCGGGGGTAGCACAGATACGCAGTATTTT. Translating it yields CASSLTTSGGSTDTQYF. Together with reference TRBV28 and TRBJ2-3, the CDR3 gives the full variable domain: DVKVTQSSRYLVKRTGEKVFLECVQDMDHENMFWYRQDPGLGLRLIYFSYDVKMKEKGDIPEGYSVSREKKERFSLILESASTNQTSMYLCASSLTTSGGSTDTQYFGPGTRLTVL.

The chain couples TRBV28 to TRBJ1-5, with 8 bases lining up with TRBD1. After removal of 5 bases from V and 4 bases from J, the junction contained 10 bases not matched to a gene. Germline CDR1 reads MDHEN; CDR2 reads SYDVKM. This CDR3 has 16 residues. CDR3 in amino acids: CASSRGHTGGNQPQHF. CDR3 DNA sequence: TGTGCCAGCAGTAGGGGGCATACAGGGGGGAATCAGCCCCAGCATTTT.

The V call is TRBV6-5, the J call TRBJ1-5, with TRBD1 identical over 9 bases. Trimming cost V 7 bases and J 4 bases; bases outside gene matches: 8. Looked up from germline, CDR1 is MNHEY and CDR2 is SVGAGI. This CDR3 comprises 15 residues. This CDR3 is CASILQGALNQPQHF. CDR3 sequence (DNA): TGTGCCAGCATCCTACAGGGGGCTTTGAATCAGCCCCAGCATTTT.

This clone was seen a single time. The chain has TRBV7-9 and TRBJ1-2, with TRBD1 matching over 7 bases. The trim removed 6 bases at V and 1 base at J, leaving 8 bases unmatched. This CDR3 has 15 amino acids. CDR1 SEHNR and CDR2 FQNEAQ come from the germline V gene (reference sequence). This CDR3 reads CASRQTGISNYGYTF. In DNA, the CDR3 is TGTGCCAGCAGACAGACAGGGATTAGTAACTATGGCTACACCTTC.

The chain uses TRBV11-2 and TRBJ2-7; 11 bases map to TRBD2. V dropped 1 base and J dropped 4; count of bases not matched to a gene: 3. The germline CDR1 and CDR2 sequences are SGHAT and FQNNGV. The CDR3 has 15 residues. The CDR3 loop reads CASSLGASGRYEQYF. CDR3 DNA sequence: TGTGCCAGCAGCTTAGGGGCTAGCGGGAGGTACGAGCAGTACTTC. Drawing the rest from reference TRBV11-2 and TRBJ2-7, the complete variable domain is EAGVAQSPRYKIIEKRQSVAFWCNPISGHATLYWYQQILGQGPKLLIQFQNNGVVDDSQLPKDRFSAERLKGVDSTLKIQPAKLEDSAVYLCASSLGASGRYEQYFGPGTRLTVT.

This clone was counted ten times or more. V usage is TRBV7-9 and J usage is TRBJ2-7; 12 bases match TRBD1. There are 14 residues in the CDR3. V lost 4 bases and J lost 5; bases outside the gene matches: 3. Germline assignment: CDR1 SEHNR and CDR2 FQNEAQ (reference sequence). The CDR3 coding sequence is TGTGCCAGCAGCTCCGGGACAGGGGGCGACGAGCAGTACTTC. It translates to CASSSGTGGDEQYF.

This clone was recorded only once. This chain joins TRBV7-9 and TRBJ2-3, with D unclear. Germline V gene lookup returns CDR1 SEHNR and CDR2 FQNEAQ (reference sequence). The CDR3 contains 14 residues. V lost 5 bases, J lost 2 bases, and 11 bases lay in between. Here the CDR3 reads CASSLGPTTDTQYF. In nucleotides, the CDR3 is TGTGCCAGCAGCCTAGGGCCCACCACAGATACGCAGTATTTT.

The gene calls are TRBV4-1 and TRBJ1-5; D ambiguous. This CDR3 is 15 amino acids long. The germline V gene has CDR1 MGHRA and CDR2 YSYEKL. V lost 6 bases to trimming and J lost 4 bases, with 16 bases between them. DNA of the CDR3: TGCGCCAGCAGTTCCTCCACAACCCCAAATCAGCCCCAGCATTTT. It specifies CASSSSTTPNQPQHF.

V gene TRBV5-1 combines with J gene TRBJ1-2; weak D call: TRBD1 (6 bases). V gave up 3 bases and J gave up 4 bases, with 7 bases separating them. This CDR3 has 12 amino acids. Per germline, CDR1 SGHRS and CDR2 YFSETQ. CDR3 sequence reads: CASSSDSYGYTF. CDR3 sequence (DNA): TGCGCCAGCAGCTCGGACAGCTATGGCTACACCTTC.

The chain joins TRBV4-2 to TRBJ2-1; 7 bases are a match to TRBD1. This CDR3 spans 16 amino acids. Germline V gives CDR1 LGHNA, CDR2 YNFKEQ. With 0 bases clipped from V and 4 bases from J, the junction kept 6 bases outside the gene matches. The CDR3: CASSQDLTGLYNEQFF. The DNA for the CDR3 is TGTGCCAGCAGCCAAGATTTGACAGGGTTGTACAATGAGCAGTTCTTC.